The clone carrying this TCR beta chain was found a few times. No antigen is known for it. V was pared by 1 base and J by 2 bases, with 7 bases of the junction left unmatched. Germline V gene lookup returns CDR1 LGHNA and CDR2 YSLEER. The CDR3 is 16 residues long. This sample was included in a study of response to subunit inactivated influenza vaccine. TCRdb recomputed calls from the RT-PCR reads with MiXCR, one row per CDR3 protein. This repertoire shows roughly 630,000 distinct CDR3 sequences, less than 15% found once; its top ten account for 7.5% to 8%. General study points: There was a suggestion from the authors that each seasonal influenza vaccination recruits few new T cells.

This receptor was identified in a man in his forties or fifties who received an inactivated influenza vaccine. Sequenced material: PBMCs from blood, taken about 14 days before vaccination. This chain joins TRBV4-3 and TRBJ2-5; 7 nucleotides agree with TRBD1. CDR3 in amino acids: CASSQGGRDRQETQYF. In nucleotides, the CDR3 is TGCGCCAGCAGCCAAGGGGGCCGGGACAGACAAGAGACCCAGTACTTC.